The next 12 T cell receptor beta chains were all read from a single sample in a study of Tregs in tolerant kidney transplant recipients. Generated by immunoSEQ multiplex PCR, the TCRdb table keeps only in-frame clones and is missing some. The sample holds 25,000 to 35,000 clones. The sequences come from CD8+ T cells from blood, collected before the transplant. The receptors shown here come from a human donor who received a combined kidney and bone marrow transplant.

With respect to this clone: The CDR3 goes on 3 residues after the read ends, and that part is filled in from the germline J gene. This chain uses TRBV7-8 with TRBJ2-3; D remains unclear. V lost 1 base, J lost 1 base, and 6 bases lay in between. Germline CDR1 SGHVS, CDR2 FQNEAQ. The CDR3 sequence is 14 residues long. The part of the CDR3 DNA that was read is TGTGCCAGCAGCTTAGGTCTCGGCACAGATACG. Its protein is CASSLGLGTDT. The full CDR3 reads CASSLGLGTDTQYF.

As to this clone: The sequenced fragment ends 3 residues before the CDR3 boundary, so the rest is inferred from the germline J gene. The chain uses TRBV2 and TRBJ2-7; 7 positions agree with TRBD1. There are 18 residues in the CDR3. Germline V gene data show CDR1 as SNHLY and CDR2 as FYNNEI. V was clipped by 2 bases and J by 4 bases; unmatched bases: 17. The covered CDR3 bases are TGTGCCAGCAGTGAAAGACAGGGTTCAACGAGACGATTTTACGAG. Amino acid sequence: CASSERQGSTRRFYE. The whole CDR3 reads CASSERQGSTRRFYEQYF.

Concerning this clone: The read ends 3 residues before the CDR3 terminus; that terminus is restored from the germline J gene. The chain has TRBV2 and TRBJ2-1, with D tentatively TRBD2 (6 bases). The CDR3 sequence is 16 residues long. V was trimmed by 2 bases and J by 2 bases, leaving 13 bases between them. The germline gives CDR1 SNHLY, CDR2 FYNNEI. The CDR3 sequence: CASSESLALTYNEQFF. CDR3 DNA (partial): TGTGCCAGCAGTGAATCGCTAGCGCTGACCTACAATGAG. The whole variable domain, remainder taken from reference TRBV2 and TRBJ2-1, is EPEVTQTPSHQVTQMGQEVILRCVPISNHLYFYWYRQILGQKVEFLVSFYNNEISEKSEIFDDQFSVERPDGSNFTLKIRSTKLEDSAMYFCASSESLALTYNEQFFGPGTRLTVL.

A note on this clone: The read comes to an end 3 residues before the CDR3 does, leaving the germline J gene to fill in the end. The chain combines TRBV6-4 with TRBJ2-1, with 7 positions matching TRBD1. The CDR3 length is 15 residues. Germline trimming cut 1 base from V and 7 bases from J; bases unmatched to any gene: 7. Germline lookup yields CDR1 MRHNA and CDR2 SNTAGT. The CDR3 bases that were read are TGTGCCAGCAGTGACTGGGAACAGGGGAGAAATGAG. Translation gives CASSDWEQGRNE. The full CDR3 protein reads CASSDWEQGRNEQFF.

Regarding this clone: Germline and junction disagree at one end, which may indicate a read error. The read terminates 3 residues before the CDR3 end, so the remaining end is supplied by the germline J gene. The same CDR3 is also encoded by other DNA sequences in this sample. The rearrangement uses TRBV7-8 and TRBJ2-2; D gene ambiguous. Germline loops: CDR1 SGHVS, CDR2 FQNEAQ. The CDR3 consists of 12 residues. Incomplete CDR3 DNA: TGTGCCAGTAGCTCGGACACCGGGGAG. This sequence encodes CASSSDTGE. In full, the CDR3 reads CASSSDTGELFF.

As regards this clone: The read halts 3 residues ahead of the CDR3 end, with the missing end drawn from the germline J gene. The chain couples TRBV7-2 to TRBJ2-3, with D possibly being TRBD2 (6 bases). There are 14 residues in the CDR3. Trimming pared 1 base from V and 4 bases from J, leaving 9 bases between. Germline CDR1 reads SGHTA; CDR2 reads FQGNSA. CDR3 DNA (partial): TGTGCCAGCAGCTTAGAACTAGCTCCAGATACG. This codes for CASSLELAPDT. The entire CDR3 protein reads CASSLELAPDTQYF.

In regard to this clone: The CDR3 end falls 3 residues outside the read, so it is completed with the germline J gene. The rearrangement links TRBV19 to TRBJ2-7; perhaps TRBD1 as D (6 bases). Germline CDR1 LNHDA, CDR2 SQIVND (reference sequence). V lost 5 bases and J lost 2, with 16 bases in between. The CDR3 length is 15 residues. Incomplete CDR3 DNA: TGTGCCAGTAGTTGGGGCCAGGGGTTCACCTACGAG. This codes for CASSWGQGFTYE. The complete CDR3 protein is CASSWGQGFTYEQYF.

Of note for this clone: The read halts 3 residues ahead of the CDR3 end, with the missing end drawn from the germline J gene. This chain joins TRBV20-1 and TRBJ2-1; 8 nucleotides agree with TRBD1. After removal of 6 bases from V and 7 bases from J, the junction contained 8 bases not matched to a gene. CDR3 size: 13 residues. The germline V gene has CDR1 DFQATT and CDR2 SNEGSKA (reference sequence). Partial CDR3 DNA: TGCAGTGCCAGGACAGGGCTGGGTAATGAG. Amino acid sequence: CSARTGLGNE. The complete CDR3 protein is CSARTGLGNEQFF.

Notes on this clone: The observed sequence ends 3 residues before the CDR3 terminus, with the missing tail filled in from the germline J gene. The chain carries TRBV19 and TRBJ1-4; no clear D. CDR1 and CDR2 (germline): LNHDA, SQIVND (reference sequence). The V end was cut by 6 bases, the J end by 3 bases, with 11 bases between. The CDR3 covers 14 residues. CDR3 sequence: CASSDNHPNEKLFF. The part of the CDR3 DNA that was read is TGTGCCAGTAGCGACAATCACCCTAATGAAAAA.

About this clone: The read terminates 3 residues before the CDR3 end, so the remaining end is supplied by the germline J gene. This rearrangement joins TRBV11-2 to TRBJ2-7; 9 nucleotides match TRBD1. Germline V gene sequence: CDR1 SGHAT, CDR2 FQNNGV. The CDR3 spans 15 residues. With V trimmed by 4 bases and J by 4 bases, 8 bases remained unmatched. The sequenced part of the CDR3 DNA is TGTGCCAGCAGCTCAGAAGGACAGGGGAGATACGAG. Translation gives CASSSEGQGRYE. The CDR3 reads in full as CASSSEGQGRYEQYF.

With regard to this clone: The read is 3 residues too short to cover the CDR3 end, so that end is filled in from the germline J gene. This CDR3 is also generated by other DNA sequences in the sample. The rearrangement links TRBV29-1 to TRBJ1-2; perhaps TRBD1 as D (6 bases). CDR3 length: 12 amino acids. Germline V lookup: CDR1 SQVTM, CDR2 ANQGSEA. Trimming removed 3 bases from V and 6 bases from J, with 11 bases in between. The sequenced CDR3 bases are TGCAGCGTTGATTCAGGGGTACATGGC. Amino acids: CSVDSGVHG. Given in full, the CDR3 is CSVDSGVHGYTF.

A remark on this clone: The read gets to within 3 residues of the CDR3 end, and the germline J gene fills in the rest. The chain uses TRBV20-1 and TRBJ1-1, with D tentatively TRBD1 (5 bases). From germline, CDR1 is DFQATT and CDR2 SNEGSKA (reference sequence). Trimming stripped 3 bases from V and 0 bases from J, with 11 bases between. The CDR3 sequence is 14 residues long. The CDR3 bases that were read are TGCAGTGCTAGCCCCTCAGGGATGAACACTGAA. Encoded protein: CSASPSGMNTE. The CDR3 in full is CSASPSGMNTEAFF.